This T cell receptor beta chain was recovered during a study of shared clonotypes between healthy human individuals (dated by TCRdb to 2018 to 2021). Regarding the study in general: The cohort included three men and a couple of women between 18 and 49 years of age. For each donor, CD4 naive and CD4 memory were each given three plates, CD8 naive was given two plates, and CD8 memory was given one plate. To estimate repertoire size and how much clonotypes are shared between individuals, the study performed deep sequencing of blood TCR repertoires from about five healthy adults. To increase sequencing depth and limit assay-specific biases, TCR repertoire library preparation and sequencing were carried out by different laboratories using diverse techniques. Each donor's leukapheresis produced roughly between about 0.9 and 9.5 billion PBMCs. Overall results and qualifications from the work: Pairwise subsampling led to the expectation that sequencing depth would affect the degree of clonotype sharing among donors. Naive subsets generally had larger estimated clonotype richness than memory subsets. Sampling was limited to blood, and TCR repertoires in tissue likely differ from TCR repertoires in blood. Rarefaction of sorted-subset datasets indicated incomplete sequencing despite the large sequencing depth. The genetic and exposure-history diversity represented was limited by the small number of donors. Across a few donors, roughly 5.1% of naive CD4, 3% to 3.5% of naive CD8, approximately 2.5% of memory CD4, and about 0.4% of memory CD8 clonotypes were shared. Clonotypes shared by all four sorted-subset donors showed higher generation probabilities than non-shared clonotypes.

A remark on this clone: Its antigen is currently not known. The record has no base qualities; no much larger clone is one base away.

V is pared back by 4 bases and J by 4 bases, with 13 bases lying between the germline termini. CDR1 SEHNR and CDR2 FQNEAQ are derived from the germline V gene (reference sequence). The CDR3 holds 15 amino acids from the cysteine to the phenylalanine. The only DNA kept is the CDR3, 45 bases in frame from the first base. Using the deep immunoSEQ assay, TCR CDR3 regions were amplified from genomic DNA by multiplex PCR. Extracted genomic DNA from each cell subset was distributed evenly across all wells of several immunoSEQ 96-well plates, and each plate was treated as a replicate. For sorted subsets, around 0.2 ug of genomic DNA, equivalent to some 33,000 T cell genomes, went into each replicate PCR. Purified libraries were measured with a Qubit 3.0 fluorometer, size-checked on a Bioanalyzer 2100, and measured again with the KAPA Library Quantification kit. A separate single-read 150-cycle Illumina NextSeq 550 flow cell was used to sequence each immunoSEQ 96-well plate. Per the authors' processing: The immunoSEQ output contained only junctional sequences without quality scores, so filtering could not match that applied to full-length reads. Sequences were annotated with PyIR, a Python wrapper for IgBLAST v1.9, using IMGT germline references to assign V/J genes and CDR3. Reads with weak V/J assignments (E-value above 1e-6), missing CDR3, stop codons, out-of-frame junctions, or ambiguous translated residues were removed. V3J clonotypes were defined as sequences sharing the same inferred V gene, J gene, and CDR3 amino acid sequence. Percentage overlap between repertoires was computed as shared unique clonotypes divided by the size of the smaller repertoire. RTK rarefaction, the Chao1 estimator, and Recon v2.1 estimates of unobserved clonotypes were used to assess repertoire richness. OLGA was used to compute generation probabilities for all TCRbeta clonotypes that the gDNA method yielded from a few donors. In TCRdb, the immuneACCESS table is reduced to in-frame sequences with V and J assigned. These tables do not hold every clone; where another copy was compared, an unresolved V gene accounts for under half, and the others remain unexplained. From that table come the V and J calls and clone size; the DNA was used to work out D and trimming. The table for this sample lists millions of clones; about 95% of them were counted only once. The ten top clones hold 0.9% to 1.3% of the sample.

CD8 naive samples consisted of CD45RO-negative cells that were positively selected for CCR7, yielding a CD45RA+CCR7+ population without TemRA cells. The donors were healthy, HIV-negative adults who had no recently reported acute infections or vaccinations. Every donor was a Caucasian adult residing in Nashville, Tennessee, USA. After blood collection by leukapheresis, PBMCs were isolated using Ficoll-Histopaque density gradient centrifugation and then cryopreserved in the vapor phase of liquid nitrogen. Purity and quantity of every magnetically sorted T cell population were checked by analytical flow cytometry. Each sorted fraction had its genomic DNA isolated and then quantified by UV absorbance on a Nanodrop 2000c.

The sequence was collected from a man younger than 35 in good health. The receptor chain draws on TRBV7-9 and TRBJ2-2; a weak D assignment points to TRBD1 (6 bases agree). The sequencing input was naive CD8+ T cells sorted from blood. Interpreted using the paper, the cell subset or site label stands for: CD45RA+CCR7+. The bases read TGTGCCAGCAGCTCCTGGGGGCTCTCCACCGGGGAGCTGTTTTTT. Its amino acids are CASSSWGLSTGELFF.